The present T cell receptor beta chain was sequenced within a study of cytomegalovirus exposure and HLA in healthy donors. These donors were members of the roughly 110-subject validation cohort, a group separate from the approximately 670-subject first cohort. Study-level findings and limits: In a later analysis, first-cohort TCR clusters were found to tend to co-occur in the 90 to 150 validation repertoires. Rarity characterized most TCR sequences, yet some public TCRs appeared in many donors. Through in vitro validation, a few CMV-associated chains were shown to be specific for CMV antigens.

The assay was immunoSEQ multiplex PCR, and TCRdb's table has in-frame clones only and misses some. Here the sample spans fewer than 350,000 clones, 70% to 90% being singletons. As concerns this clone: Its target is not known.

V lost 0 bases and J 1 base, leaving 11 bases between the germline ends. CDR1 MNHEY and CDR2 SVGAGI come from the germline V gene. CDR3 length equals 16 residues. The receptor's source is a woman aged 18-29 years in good health and CMV-seronegative. The sequenced sample consisted of PBMCs. The chain is built from TRBV6-5 and TRBJ2-3; the D is unclear. The CDR3 here is CASSYSRETGTDTQYF. CDR3 DNA sequence: TGTGCCAGCAGTTACTCGCGTGAGACTGGCACAGATACGCAGTATTTT.